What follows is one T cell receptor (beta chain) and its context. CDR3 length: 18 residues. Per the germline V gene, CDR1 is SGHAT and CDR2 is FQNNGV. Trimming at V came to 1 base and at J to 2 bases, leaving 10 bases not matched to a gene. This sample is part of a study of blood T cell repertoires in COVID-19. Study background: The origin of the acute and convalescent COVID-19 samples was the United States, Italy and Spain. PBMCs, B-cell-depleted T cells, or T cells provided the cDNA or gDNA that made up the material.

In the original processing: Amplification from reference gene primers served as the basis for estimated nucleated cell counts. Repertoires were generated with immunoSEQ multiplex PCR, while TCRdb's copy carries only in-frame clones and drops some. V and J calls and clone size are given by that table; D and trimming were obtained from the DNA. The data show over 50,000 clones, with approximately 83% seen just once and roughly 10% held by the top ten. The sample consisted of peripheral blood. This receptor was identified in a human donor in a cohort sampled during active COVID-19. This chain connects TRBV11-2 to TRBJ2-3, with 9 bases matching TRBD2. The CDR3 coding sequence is TGTGCCAGCAGCTTAGGAAGGGTTCTAGCGGGGTCCACAGATACGCAGTATTTT. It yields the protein CASSLGRVLAGSTDTQYF.